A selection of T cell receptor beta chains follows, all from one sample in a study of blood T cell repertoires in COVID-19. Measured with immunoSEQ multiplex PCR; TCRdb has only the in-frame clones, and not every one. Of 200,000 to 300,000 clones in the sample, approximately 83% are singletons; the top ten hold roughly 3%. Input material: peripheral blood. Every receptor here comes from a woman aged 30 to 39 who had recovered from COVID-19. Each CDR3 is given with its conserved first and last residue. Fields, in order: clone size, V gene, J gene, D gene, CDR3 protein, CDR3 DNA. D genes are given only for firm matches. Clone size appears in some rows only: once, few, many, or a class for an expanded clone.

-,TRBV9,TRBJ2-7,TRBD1,CASSGGTGQFYEQYF,TGTGCCAGCAGCGGGGGGACAGGGCAGTTTTACGAGCAGTACTTC
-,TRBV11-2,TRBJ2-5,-,CASSLGGGYQETQYF,TGTGCCAGCAGCTTAGGCGGGGGCTACCAAGAGACCCAGTACTTC
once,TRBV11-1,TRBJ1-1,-,CASSPKANTEAFF,TGTGCCAGCAGCCCAAAAGCTAACACTGAAGCTTTCTTT
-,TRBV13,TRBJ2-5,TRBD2,CASSPRLAGGQETQYF,TGTGCCAGCAGCCCGCGACTAGCGGGGGGGCAAGAGACCCAGTACTTC
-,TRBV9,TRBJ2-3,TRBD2,CASSFSGGIQYF,TGTGCCAGCAGCTTTAGCGGGGGGATCCAGTATTTT
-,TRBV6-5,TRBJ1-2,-,CASSYSRTGFGGYTF,TGTGCCAGCAGTTACTCAAGAACAGGTTTCGGTGGCTACACCTTC
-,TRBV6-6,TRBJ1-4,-,CASRGANEKLFF,TGTGCCAGCCGTGGGGCGAATGAAAAACTGTTTTTT
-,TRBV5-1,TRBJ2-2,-,CASSLGAGRPTGELFF,TGCGCCAGCAGCTTGGGGGCAGGCCGACCCACCGGGGAGCTGTTTTTT
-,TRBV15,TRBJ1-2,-,CATSRDRVPSGGYTF,TGTGCCACCAGCAGAGATCGAGTCCCGAGCGGTGGCTACACCTTC
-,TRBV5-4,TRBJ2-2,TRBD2,CASRYSGGTGELFF,TGTGCCAGCAGATATAGCGGGGGCACCGGGGAGCTGTTTTTT
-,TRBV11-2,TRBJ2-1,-,CASSLLPDEQFF,TGTGCCAGCAGCCTCCTCCCCGATGAGCAGTTCTTC
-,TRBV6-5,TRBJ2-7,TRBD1,CASKGTGKYEQYF,TGTGCCAGTAAGGGGACAGGGAAGTACGAGCAGTACTTC
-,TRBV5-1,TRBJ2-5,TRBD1,CASSLGQGRETQYF,TGCGCCAGCAGCCTCGGACAGGGAAGGGAGACCCAGTACTTC
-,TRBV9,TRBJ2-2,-,CASSVLSGGQIGELFF,TGTGCCAGCAGCGTGTTGAGCGGGGGACAGATCGGGGAGCTGTTTTTT
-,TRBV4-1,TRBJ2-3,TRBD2,CASSPSGTSGTGSDTQYF,TGCGCCAGCAGCCCCTCCGGGACTAGCGGGACGGGGTCAGATACGCAGTATTTT
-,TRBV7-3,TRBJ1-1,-,CASSSAHGNTEAFF,TGTGCCAGCAGCTCTGCGCACGGGAACACTGAAGCTTTCTTT
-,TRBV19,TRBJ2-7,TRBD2,CASSRGTGTSGIYEQYF,TGTGCCAGTAGTAGAGGAACAGGGACTAGCGGGATCTACGAGCAGTACTTC
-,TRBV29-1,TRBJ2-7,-,CSVASSGLREQYF,TGCAGCGTTGCTTCGTCGGGGTTGAGGGAGCAGTACTTC
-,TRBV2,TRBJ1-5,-,CASRADSNQPQHF,TGTGCCAGCAGGGCAGATAGCAATCAGCCCCAGCATTTT
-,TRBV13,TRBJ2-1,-,CASSLCWTESSSYNEQFF,TGTGCCAGCAGCTTATGTTGGACAGAAAGTAGCTCCTACAATGAGCAGTTCTTC
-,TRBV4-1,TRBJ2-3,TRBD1,CASSQKAGQATDTQYF,TGCGCCAGCAGCCAAAAGGCCGGACAGGCCACAGATACGCAGTATTTT
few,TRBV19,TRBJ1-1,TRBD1,CASSMRGRGEAFF,TGTGCCAGTAGTATGAGGGGGCGTGGTGAAGCTTTCTTT
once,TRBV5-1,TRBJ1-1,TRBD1,CASSLMTGANTEAFF,TGCGCCAGCAGCCTAATGACAGGGGCGAACACTGAAGCTTTCTTT
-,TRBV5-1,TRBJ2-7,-,CASSLEGAGPYEQYF,TGCGCCAGCAGCTTGGAGGGCGCGGGTCCCTACGAGCAGTACTTC
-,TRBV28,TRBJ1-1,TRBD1,CASSQTGGITEAFF,TGTGCCAGCAGTCAAACAGGGGGTATCACTGAAGCTTTCTTT